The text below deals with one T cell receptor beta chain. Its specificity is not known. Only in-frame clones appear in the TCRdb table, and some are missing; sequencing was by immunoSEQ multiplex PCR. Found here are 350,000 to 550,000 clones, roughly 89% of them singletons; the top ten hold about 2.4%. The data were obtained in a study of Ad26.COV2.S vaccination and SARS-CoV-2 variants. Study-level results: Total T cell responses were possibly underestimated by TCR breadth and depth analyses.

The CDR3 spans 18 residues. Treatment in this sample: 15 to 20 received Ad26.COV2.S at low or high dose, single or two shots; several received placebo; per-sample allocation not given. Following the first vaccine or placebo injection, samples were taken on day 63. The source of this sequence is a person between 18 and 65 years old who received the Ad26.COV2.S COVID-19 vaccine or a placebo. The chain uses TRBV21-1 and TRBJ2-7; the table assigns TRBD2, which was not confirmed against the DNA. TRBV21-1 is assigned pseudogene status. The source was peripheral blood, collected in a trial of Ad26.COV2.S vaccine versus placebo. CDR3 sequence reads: CASTNNPGISGTSYEQYV. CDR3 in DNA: TGTGCCAGCACCAATAACCCGGGAATTAGCGGGACTTCCTACGAGCAGTACGTC.